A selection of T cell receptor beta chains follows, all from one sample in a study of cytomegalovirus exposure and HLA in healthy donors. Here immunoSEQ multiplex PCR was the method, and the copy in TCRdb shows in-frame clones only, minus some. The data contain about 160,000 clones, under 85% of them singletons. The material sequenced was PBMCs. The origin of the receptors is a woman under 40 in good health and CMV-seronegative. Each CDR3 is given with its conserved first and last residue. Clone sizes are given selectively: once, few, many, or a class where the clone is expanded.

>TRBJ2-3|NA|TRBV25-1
CASSLTGFRTSGTDTQYF
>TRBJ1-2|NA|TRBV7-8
CASSLALSRKGVLDGYTF
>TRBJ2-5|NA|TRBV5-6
CASSLQLREETQYF
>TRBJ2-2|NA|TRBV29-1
CSVGLAITGELFF
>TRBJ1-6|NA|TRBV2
CASRAAPNSPLHF
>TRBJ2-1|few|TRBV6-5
CASSSAGWQFF
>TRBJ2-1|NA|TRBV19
CASSIGGRTSAYNEQFF
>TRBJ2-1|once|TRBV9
CASSFRDRGDFYNEQFF
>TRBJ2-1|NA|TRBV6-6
CASSYSTGTGVYEQFF
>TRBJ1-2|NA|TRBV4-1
CASSPELGTGGGGYTF
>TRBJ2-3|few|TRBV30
CAWSPGLAGVQTDTQYF
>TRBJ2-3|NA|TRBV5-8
CASSLTGTDTQYF
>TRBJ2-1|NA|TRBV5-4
CASSGTSGGQVRGNEQFF
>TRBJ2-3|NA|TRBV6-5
CASSLEGTDTQYF
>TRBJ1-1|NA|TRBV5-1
CASSLFTNTEAFF
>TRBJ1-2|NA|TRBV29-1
CSVGQLANYGYTF
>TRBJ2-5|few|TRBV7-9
CASSLGLAEETQYF
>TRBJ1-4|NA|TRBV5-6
CASSLGWQGHEKLFF
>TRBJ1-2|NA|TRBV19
CASRLQGSGGDAYGYTF
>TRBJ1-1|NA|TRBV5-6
CASSLGVTGNTEAFF
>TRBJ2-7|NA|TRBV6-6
CASSLQGPSYEQYF
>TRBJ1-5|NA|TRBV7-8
CASSLGSRTGGDQPQHF
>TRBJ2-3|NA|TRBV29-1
CSAPGQGTDTQYF
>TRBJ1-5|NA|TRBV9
CASRGTRPSVREQPQHF
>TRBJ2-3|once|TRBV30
CAWSVFGSGGVTDTQYF
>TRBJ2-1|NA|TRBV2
CASSADRGTYNEQFF
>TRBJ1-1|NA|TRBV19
CASSSSWRGSNTEAFF
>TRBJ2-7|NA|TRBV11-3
CASSLGHGPGYEQYF
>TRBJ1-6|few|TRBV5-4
CASSWDSYNSPLHF
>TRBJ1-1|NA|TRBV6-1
CASSAVSGDTEAFF
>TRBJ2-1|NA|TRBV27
CASSLTGQSYNEQFF
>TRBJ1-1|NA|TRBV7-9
CASRRYRDSNTEAFF
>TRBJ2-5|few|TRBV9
CASSVGATSGGEETQYF
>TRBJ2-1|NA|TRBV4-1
CASSRPSPGTGGNEQFF
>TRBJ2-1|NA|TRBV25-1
CASSEPGQGNNGQFF
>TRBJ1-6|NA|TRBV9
CASSIARDRGGSPLHF
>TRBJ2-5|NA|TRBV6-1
CASSASGGDQETQYF
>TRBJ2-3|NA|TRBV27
CASSFGLAGSTDTQYF
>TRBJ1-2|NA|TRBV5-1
CASSLIYGTAANYGYTF
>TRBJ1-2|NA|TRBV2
CASSALQGAGYGYTF
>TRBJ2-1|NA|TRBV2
CASSENRVASYNEQFF
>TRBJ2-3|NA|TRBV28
CASSLSGIAGGTDTQYF
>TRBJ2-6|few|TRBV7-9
CASRRGRLGANVLTF
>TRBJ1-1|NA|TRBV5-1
CASSFQGGTEAFF